This T cell receptor beta chain was sequenced in a study of CD8+CD57+ T cells in acquired aplastic anemia. About the study: Sorted CD4+ and CD8+ cells yielded DNA averaging around 3.5 ug.

This CDR3 has 15 residues. Trimming pared 4 bases from V and 4 bases from J, leaving 15 bases between. Genomic DNA, the template, was used for profiling of the TCR beta VDJ and CDR3. TCRdb itself ran the reads through MiXCR, one entry per CDR3 protein. The sample has about 150,000 distinct CDR3 sequences; less than 60% are singletons. Those patients picked for sequencing had displayed CD8+CD57+ cell expansion on flow cytometry. Comment on this clonotype: The antigen is unknown.

Study-wide results and caveats: Significant differences in CD8+ Simpson's diversity were not observed between patients and controls.

The sequence was collected from a human donor with aplastic anemia. What was sequenced was sorted CD4+, CD8+, or CD8+CD57+ T cells (not recorded which) from PBMCs. The chain carries TRBV12-3 or TRBV12-4 and TRBJ2-3; maybe TRBD1 (5 bases). The DNA of the CDR3 is TGTGCCAGCAGTTCCCAGGCAGGGAAGGCAGATACGCAGTATTTT. Translating gives CASSSQAGKADTQYF.